Below, 11 T cell receptor beta chains from the same sample are listed, as sequenced in a study of CD8+ T cells in alopecia areata. Treatment reported: oral pan-JAK inhibitor, 5-10 mg twice daily. Following RNA extraction, reverse transcription yielded cDNA that acted as the sequencing template. The repertoire was sequenced with immunoSEQ multiplex PCR; TCRdb's copy has only in-frame clones and lacks some. Among about 190,000 clones listed, just under 65% were seen once. The sequenced sample was CD4+ T cells sorted from blood, obtained at roughly week 49, from a patient treated with tofacitinib. These receptors came from a human donor with alopecia areata.

The genes are TRBV10-3 and TRBJ2-1; TRBD2 matches 10 bases. Looked up from germline, CDR1 is ENHRY and CDR2 is SYGVKD. J lost 3 bases, V lost 3 bases, and 5 bases had no gene match. The CDR3 is made up of 16 amino acids. In DNA form, the CDR3 reads TGTGCCATCAGTGATGTACTAGCGGGGCTCTACAATGAGCAGTTCTTC. Translated, it gives CAISDVLAGLYNEQFF.

Only a few counts were recorded for this clone. CDR3 amino acids: CAIRGGNSPLHF. The CDR3 coding sequence is TGTGCCATCCGGGGTGGTAATTCACCCCTCCACTTT. This rearrangement joins TRBV30 to TRBJ1-6; D is ambiguous. V lost 8 bases to trimming and J lost 6 bases, with 11 bases between them. The CDR3 contains 12 residues. Germline V gene data show CDR1 as GTSNPN and CDR2 as SVGIG (reference sequence).

This clone has just one count. The J gene is TRBJ1-5, the V gene TRBV29-1, with 11 bases aligning to TRBD1. J gave up 6 bases and V 2 bases, and 6 bases lay outside the gene matches. This CDR3 is built from 15 residues. In germline, CDR1 is SQVTM, CDR2 ANQGSEA. CDR3 sequence reads: CSVEYGTGGGQPQHF. CDR3 DNA: TGCAGCGTTGAATACGGGACAGGGGGTGGTCAGCCCCAGCATTTT. The entire variable domain, with the rest obtained from reference TRBV29-1 and TRBJ1-5, is as follows: SAVISQKPSRDICQRGTSLTIQCQVDSQVTMMFWYRQQPGQSLTLIATANQGSEATYESGFVIDKFPISRPNLTFSTLTVSNMSPEDSSIYLCSVEYGTGGGQPQHFGDGTRLSIL.

This clone was recorded only once. The chain is built from TRBV9 and TRBJ1-2, with D perhaps TRBD1 (6 bases). The CDR3 is 16 residues long. Germline-derived CDR1 and CDR2 are SGDLS and YYNGEE. Trimming took 3 bases from V and 0 from J, leaving 15 bases between them. CDR3 loop: CASSARTDLPNYGYTF. DNA of the CDR3: TGTGCCAGCAGCGCAAGGACAGACCTCCCTAACTATGGCTACACCTTC.

The chain couples TRBV10-2 to TRBJ2-5; D unresolved. V lost 6 bases, J lost 1 base, and 3 bases lay in between. Germline CDR1 reads WSHSY; CDR2 reads SAAADI. The CDR3 is 11 residues long. CDR3: CASSLQETQYF. The CDR3 nucleotides are TGCGCCAGCAGCCTCCAAGAGACCCAGTACTTC.

This clone was counted a few times. The rearrangement links TRBV30 to TRBJ1-2; D is possibly TRBD1 (5 bases). The germline V gene encodes CDR1 GTSNPN and CDR2 SVGIG (reference sequence). V dropped 7 bases and J dropped 4 bases, with 10 bases sitting between them. The length of the CDR3 is 11 residues. For the CDR3, the DNA is TGTGCCTCTCAGGGTAGCTATGGCTACACCTTC. This sequence encodes CASQGSYGYTF.

This clone appeared a few times. The chain couples TRBV4-3 to TRBJ2-2; D is undetermined. The germline V and J ends were trimmed by 0 bases and 0 bases, with 14 bases remaining between them. This CDR3 has 18 residues. Looked up from germline, CDR1 is LGHNA and CDR2 is YSLEER. Here the CDR3 DNA reads TGCGCCAGCAGCCAAGAGTTACAGATATACGCGAACACCGGGGAGCTGTTTTTT. It yields the protein CASSQELQIYANTGELFF.

This clone was counted between two and nine times. The J gene is TRBJ1-1, the V gene TRBV29-1; unclear D gene. The CDR3 runs 13 residues. Trimming cost V 2 bases and J 10 bases, with 17 bases left between them. CDR1 and CDR2 (germline): SQVTM, ANQGSEA. The CDR3 DNA sequence: TGCAGCGTTGAACGTCAGGCGACACCGGGAGCTTTCTTT. Its translation is CSVERQATPGAFF.

This clone has a handful of counts. This chain joins TRBV2 and TRBJ1-1; the D is unclear. CDR1 is SNHLY, CDR2 FYNNEI, per germline. V was pared by 5 bases and J by 1 base, with 8 bases between. The CDR3 loop spans 13 amino acids. CDR3 loop: CASSSSPNTEAFF. CDR3 DNA sequence: TGTGCCAGCAGTTCTAGCCCGAACACTGAAGCTTTCTTT.

The chain is built from TRBV30 and TRBJ2-1; TRBD2 aligns across 9 bases. The V segment lost 2 bases and the J segment 1 base; nucleotides outside the gene matches: 6. This CDR3 is 16 amino acids long. Germline CDR1 and CDR2: GTSNPN and SVGIG (reference sequence). In nucleotides, the CDR3 is TGTGCCTGGAGTTATATGCGGGGGGGTTCCTACAATGAGCAGTTCTTC. Protein product: CAWSYMRGGSYNEQFF.

This clone was found a few times. The V call is TRBV9, the J call TRBJ2-2; 9 bases are a match to TRBD1. V was clipped by 4 bases and J by 5 bases; unmatched bases: 9. The V gene's germline CDR1 is SGDLS and CDR2 YYNGEE. The CDR3 extends over 16 amino acids. The CDR3 loop reads CASSIRTGARTGELFF. DNA of the CDR3: TGTGCCAGCAGCATTCGGACAGGGGCGAGGACCGGGGAGCTGTTTTTT.